The 28 T cell receptor beta chains in this list originate from one sample, sequenced in a study of cytomegalovirus exposure and HLA in healthy donors. PCR involved 60 Vbeta and 13 Jbeta primers. Libraries were prepared by immunoSEQ multiplex PCR; TCRdb keeps only in-frame clonotypes and omits some of them. This table holds some 180,000 clones, 70% to 80% found once. Material: PBMCs. All receptors derive from a woman under 40 in good health and CMV-seropositive.

The gene calls are TRBV25-1 and TRBJ2-7, with a possible D match to TRBD2 (5 bases). CDR3 length: 13 residues. In germline, CDR1 is MGHDK, CDR2 SYGVNS. V was shortened by 4 bases and J by 1 base, with 8 bases between the two germline ends. CDR3 region: CASSVSGSYEQYF. CDR3 bases: TGTGCCAGCAGTGTGTCGGGGTCCTACGAGCAGTACTTC.

The V call is TRBV4-1, the J call TRBJ1-1; 7 bases are shared with TRBD1. The CDR3 is 15 residues long. Germline lookup yields CDR1 MGHRA and CDR2 YSYEKL. Losses at the gene ends were 0 bases for V and 1 base for J; bases not matched to a gene: 2. CDR3 in amino acids: CASSQEGQRNTEAFF. DNA of the CDR3: TGCGCCAGCAGCCAAGAGGGACAGAGGAACACTGAAGCTTTCTTT.

This sequence joins TRBV9 and TRBJ2-2; D is unresolved. The CDR3 extends over 13 amino acids. The germline V and J ends were trimmed by 1 base and 6 bases, with 7 bases remaining between them. Germline lookup yields CDR1 SGDLS and CDR2 YYNGEE. CDR3 nucleotide sequence: TGTGCCAGCAGCGTACCCTCCCCCGGGGAGCTGTTTTTT. Residues: CASSVPSPGELFF.

The V and J genes are TRBV10-3 and TRBJ2-2; 13 bases match TRBD2. CDR1 and CDR2 from the germline V gene are ENHRY and SYGVKD. The J segment lost 5 bases and the V segment lost 10 bases, leaving 7 bases of the junction unmatched. CDR3 length: 15 residues. CDR3 loop: CATGLAGVGTGELFF. As DNA, the CDR3 is TGTGCCACCGGACTAGCGGGAGTTGGGACCGGGGAGCTGTTTTTT.

The V and J genes are TRBV5-1 and TRBJ2-7; D not resolved. The germline gives CDR1 SGHRS, CDR2 YFSETQ. V was trimmed by 0 bases and J by 0 bases, leaving 7 bases between them. The CDR3 loop spans 14 amino acids. CDR3 coding DNA: TGCGCCAGCAGCTTGGGTCAGAACTCCTACGAGCAGTACTTC. It codes for CASSLGQNSYEQYF.

This chain connects TRBV29-1 to TRBJ1-3; TRBD1 might be the D (5 bases). Trimming cost V 4 bases and J 5 bases, with 15 bases left between them. The CDR3 contains 14 residues. In germline, CDR1 is SQVTM, CDR2 ANQGSEA. Written as DNA, the CDR3 is TGCAGCGTTGCGGGGACTCCGGAGCGAAACACCATATATTTT. Translated: CSVAGTPERNTIYF.

The V and J genes are TRBV4-3 and TRBJ2-7, with D maybe TRBD2 (6 bases). This CDR3 is 16 amino acids long. CDR1 and CDR2 from the germline V gene are LGHNA and YSLEER. V lost 3 bases and J lost 2, with 17 bases in between. Here the CDR3 reads CASSQSDMEGTYEQYF. CDR3 in DNA: TGCGCCAGCAGCCAGTCGGACATGGAGGGGACCTACGAGCAGTACTTC.

The rearrangement joins TRBV9 to TRBJ1-2, with a weak D call TRBD1 (5 bases). Germline CDR1 and CDR2: SGDLS and YYNGEE. V lost 4 bases and J lost 5, with 12 bases in between. The CDR3 extends over 13 amino acids. CDR3 sequence: CASSPREGYGYTF. The CDR3 coding sequence is TGTGCCAGCAGCCCCAGGGAGGGATATGGCTACACCTTC. The variable domain in full, completed from reference TRBV9 and TRBJ1-2, reads DSGVTQTPKHLITATGQRVTLRCSPRSGDLSVYWYQQSLDQGLQFLIQYYNGEERAKGNILERFSAQQFPDLHSELNLSSLELGDSALYFCASSPREGYGYTFGSGTRLTVV.

This sequence joins TRBV5-1 and TRBJ2-7, with D tentatively TRBD2 (6 bases). CDR1 SGHRS and CDR2 YFSETQ come from the germline V gene. V lost 4 bases and J 4 bases, leaving 18 bases between the germline ends. The CDR3 length is 15 residues. The CDR3 DNA is TGCGCCAGCAGCCCCGGGGCTACTAGCTCGTACGAGCAGTACTTC. It is translated as CASSPGATSSYEQYF.

The V gene is TRBV25-1, the J gene TRBJ1-1; D is perhaps TRBD1 (5 bases). V lost 7 bases to trimming and J lost 6 bases, with 12 bases between them. This CDR3 is built from 12 residues. In germline, CDR1 is MGHDK, CDR2 SYGVNS. CDR3 DNA sequence: TGTGCCAGCACGAGGACGGGGGCTGAAGCTTTCTTT. Encoded protein: CASTRTGAEAFF.

The chain combines TRBV10-3 with TRBJ2-5, with 8 positions matching TRBD1. Germline lookup yields CDR1 ENHRY and CDR2 SYGVKD. Trimming took 7 bases from V and 1 from J; bases not matched to a gene: 8. CDR3 length: 15 amino acids. The CDR3 reads CAIMGSGTGQETQYF. The DNA of the CDR3 is TGTGCCATCATGGGTTCCGGGACAGGCCAAGAGACCCAGTACTTC.

V is TRBV5-1 and J is TRBJ2-1; 10 bases are a match to TRBD2. The junction had 13 bases not matched to a gene; V was cut back by 0 bases and J by 7 bases. The CDR3 is 18 amino acids. CDR1 SGHRS and CDR2 YFSETQ come from the germline V gene. DNA for the CDR3: TGCGCCAGCAGCTTGGTACCCGGGTCTAGCGGGAGATGGAATGAGCAGTTCTTC. Its translation is CASSLVPGSSGRWNEQFF.

V is TRBV7-2 and J is TRBJ2-1; 10 nucleotides match TRBD2. Germline trimming cut 4 bases from V and 10 bases from J; bases unmatched to any gene: 7. The CDR3 runs to 14 residues. Germline loops: CDR1 SGHTA, CDR2 FQGNSA. CDR3: CASSSAGTSEEQFF. CDR3 sequence (DNA): TGTGCCAGCAGCTCTGCCGGGACTAGCGAAGAGCAGTTCTTC.

This chain joins TRBV12-5 and TRBJ2-6; possibly TRBD2 for D (5 bases). The CDR3 runs 16 residues. Germline values: CDR1 LGHNT, CDR2 FRNRAP. V was trimmed by 5 bases and J by 1 base, leaving 12 bases between them. The CDR3: CASGTAGRSGANVLTF. The CDR3 DNA reads as TGTGCTAGTGGTACCGCTGGGAGATCTGGGGCCAACGTCCTGACTTTC. Full variable domain (remainder filled in from reference TRBV12-5 and TRBJ2-6): DARVTQTPRHKVTEMGQEVTMRCQPILGHNTVFWYRQTMMQGLELLAYFRNRAPLDDSGMPKDRFSAEMPDATLATLKIQPSEPRDSAVYFCASGTAGRSGANVLTFGAGSRLTVL.

This chain links TRBV10-3 with TRBJ2-2; 11 bases match TRBD1. Germline V gene data show CDR1 as ENHRY and CDR2 as SYGVKD. This CDR3 comprises 16 residues. Losses at the gene ends were 0 bases for V and 4 bases for J; bases not matched to a gene: 1. CDR3 loop: CAISESGTGGTGELFF. CDR3 DNA: TGTGCCATCAGTGAGTCAGGGACAGGGGGCACCGGGGAGCTGTTTTTT.

The rearrangement links TRBV5-1 to TRBJ2-2; 8 bases fit TRBD2. With 4 bases clipped from V and 6 bases from J, the junction kept 8 bases outside the gene matches. In germline, CDR1 is SGHRS, CDR2 YFSETQ. This CDR3 is built from 15 residues. The CDR3 bases are TGCGCCAGCAGCCTCGATCTAGCGGGTTCCGGGGAGCTGTTTTTT. Translation: CASSLDLAGSGELFF.

This clone was counted between two and nine times. The rearrangement links TRBV11-2 to TRBJ2-1; D not resolved. The V gene lost 5 bases and the J gene lost 0 bases, with 11 bases spanning the gap. Germline V gives CDR1 SGHAT, CDR2 FQNNGV. The CDR3 is 15 amino acids. CDR3 DNA: TGTGCCAGCAGCCCCTTAACTCGCTCCTACAATGAGCAGTTCTTC. As protein: CASSPLTRSYNEQFF.

The genes are TRBV6-5 and TRBJ2-7, with TRBD1 matching over 9 bases. Per germline, CDR1 MNHEY and CDR2 SVGAGI. The CDR3 runs 15 residues. After removal of 6 bases from V and 6 bases from J, the junction contained 12 bases not matched to a gene. The CDR3 here is CASSIVGGTGSEQYF. Written as DNA, the CDR3 is TGTGCCAGCAGCATCGTTGGAGGGACAGGGTCCGAGCAGTACTTC.

The chain uses TRBV10-3 and TRBJ1-1; tentatively, D is TRBD1 (5 bases). This CDR3 region has 14 residues. Between the trimmed V and J ends, which lost 3 bases and 3 bases, there was a span of 11 bases. The V gene's germline CDR1 is ENHRY and CDR2 SYGVKD. The CDR3 is CAISDLSGYTEAFF. The CDR3 DNA follows: TGTGCCATCAGTGATTTGTCAGGGTACACTGAAGCTTTCTTT.

V and J are TRBV12-1 and TRBJ2-3; no check of the table's D call, TRBD2, against the DNA was made. TRBV12-1 is designated a pseudogene. CDR3 size: 17 residues. The CDR3 nucleotides are TGTGCCAGCAGCTCCACCTCCCCGGCGGGAGAATTAGATACGCAGTATTTT. This translates into CASSSTSPAGELDTQYF.

This chain uses TRBV7-2 with TRBJ2-7; 8 bases are shared with TRBD1. The CDR3 consists of 14 residues. Germline-derived CDR1 and CDR2 are SGHTA and FQGNSA. J lost 4 bases, V lost 5 bases, and 7 bases had no gene match. The CDR3 here is CASSRTGIGYEQYF. Written as DNA, the CDR3 is TGTGCCAGCAGCCGGACAGGGATCGGGTACGAGCAGTACTTC. Looking up the rest from reference TRBV7-2 and TRBJ2-7 gives the full variable domain: GAGVSQSPSNKVTEKGKDVELRCDPISGHTALYWYRQSLGQGLEFLIYFQGNSAPDKSGLPSDRFSAERTGGSVSTLTIQRTQQEDSAVYLCASSRTGIGYEQYFGPGTRLTVT.

The chain links TRBV5-5 to TRBJ1-2; D is perhaps TRBD1 (5 bases). Germline loops: CDR1 SGHKS, CDR2 YYEKEE (reference sequence). This CDR3 has 17 amino acids. Between the trimmed V and J ends, which lost 1 base and 5 bases, there was a span of 21 bases. This CDR3 is CASSLNFGYAGGYGYTF. The CDR3 nucleotides read TGTGCCAGCAGCTTGAATTTTGGGTACGCCGGGGGATATGGCTACACCTTC.

The chain links TRBV28 to TRBJ2-7; the match to TRBD1 covers 10 bases. The CDR3 spans 15 residues. V lost 3 bases and J lost 2; bases outside the gene matches: 4. Germline V gives CDR1 MDHEN, CDR2 SYDVKM. This chain's CDR3 is CASSFGDRGTYEQYF. The DNA of the CDR3 is TGTGCCAGCAGTTTCGGGGACAGGGGTACCTACGAGCAGTACTTC. The full variable domain, its missing parts supplied by reference TRBV28 and TRBJ2-7, is DVKVTQSSRYLVKRTGEKVFLECVQDMDHENMFWYRQDPGLGLRLIYFSYDVKMKEKGDIPEGYSVSREKKERFSLILESASTNQTSMYLCASSFGDRGTYEQYFGPGTRLTVT.

In this sample, this clone turned up once. V gene TRBV2 combines with J gene TRBJ2-1, with a weak D call TRBD2 (5 bases). V was pared by 3 bases and J by 2 bases, with 11 bases between. This CDR3 comprises 15 residues. The germline gives CDR1 SNHLY, CDR2 FYNNEI. This CDR3 reads CASSDRGAPYNEQFF. CDR3 in DNA: TGTGCCAGCAGTGATCGGGGAGCGCCCTACAATGAGCAGTTCTTC. The variable domain in full, with the rest retrieved from reference TRBV2 and TRBJ2-1, is EPEVTQTPSHQVTQMGQEVILRCVPISNHLYFYWYRQILGQKVEFLVSFYNNEISEKSEIFDDQFSVERPDGSNFTLKIRSTKLEDSAMYFCASSDRGAPYNEQFFGPGTRLTVL.

The chain is built from TRBV13 and TRBJ2-7, with D possibly being TRBD2 (6 bases). The germline CDR1 and CDR2 sequences are PRHDT and FYEKMQ (reference sequence). V shed 2 bases and J shed 7 bases, with 18 bases lying between them. The CDR3 extends over 15 amino acids. The CDR3, as DNA: TGTGCCAGCAGCTTAAAGGCTAGCGTTCAAAGTGAGCAGTACTTC. This codes for CASSLKASVQSEQYF. Based on the CDR3 plus reference TRBV13 and TRBJ2-7, the full variable domain is AAGVIQSPRHLIKEKRETATLKCYPIPRHDTVYWYQQGPGQDPQFLISFYEKMQSDKGSIPDRFSAQQFSDYHSELNMSSLELGDSALYFCASSLKASVQSEQYFGPGTRLTVT.

The chain has TRBV18 and TRBJ1-2; the match to TRBD1 covers 8 bases. V lost 2 bases and J lost 2; bases outside the gene matches: 13. CDR1 is KGHSH, CDR2 LQKENI, per germline. The CDR3 covers 18 residues. CDR3 sequence: CASSPARTGILENYGYTF. CDR3 DNA: TGTGCCAGCTCACCAGCGAGGACAGGGATCCTCGAAAACTATGGCTACACCTTC. Full variable domain (remainder filled in from reference TRBV18 and TRBJ1-2): NAGVMQNPRHLVRRRGQEARLRCSPMKGHSHVYWYRQLPEEGLKFMVYLQKENIIDESGMPKERFSAEFPKEGPSILRIQQVVRGDSAAYFCASSPARTGILENYGYTFGSGTRLTVV.

The chain links TRBV5-6 to TRBJ1-3; D remains unclear. Germline CDR1 is SGHDT and CDR2 is YYEEEE. The V and J ends lost 2 bases and 5 bases respectively, with 5 bases between them. The CDR3 spans 12 residues. Written as DNA, the CDR3 is TGTGCCAGCAGCTTTAGTCGAAACACCATATATTTT. Translating gives CASSFSRNTIYF.

This chain joins TRBV5-6 and TRBJ2-7; TRBD1 matches at 7 bases. The CDR3 consists of 14 residues. The V segment lost 2 bases and the J segment 1 base; nucleotides outside the gene matches: 3. Germline values: CDR1 SGHDT, CDR2 YYEEEE. This CDR3 is CASSFKTGSYEQYF. The CDR3 nucleotides are TGTGCCAGCAGCTTTAAGACAGGGTCCTACGAGCAGTACTTC. Full variable domain (remainder filled in from reference TRBV5-6 and TRBJ2-7): DAGVTQSPTHLIKTRGQQVTLRCSPKSGHDTVSWYQQALGQGPQFIFQYYEEEERQRGNFPDRFSGHQFPNYSSELNVNALLLGDSALYLCASSFKTGSYEQYFGPGTRLTVT.